This entry lists 14 T cell receptor beta chains sequenced from one sample in a study of blood T cell repertoires in COVID-19. Profiling relied on immunoSEQ multiplex PCR, and the TCRdb table lists in-frame clones only, not all of them. The table includes about 150,000 clones, roughly 88% detected once. Sequencing was performed on peripheral blood. The source of these receptors is a woman in her sixties or seventies with acute or convalescent COVID-19.

This clone was recorded a few times. V and J are TRBV11-2 and TRBJ1-6, with unresolved D. CDR3 length: 16 amino acids. Germline V gene lookup returns CDR1 SGHAT and CDR2 FQNNGV. V gave up 3 bases and J gave up 0 bases, with 9 bases separating them. This CDR3 reads CASSLSRSSYNSPLHF. The CDR3 DNA reads as TGTGCCAGCAGCTTGAGTCGGAGCTCCTATAATTCACCCCTCCACTTT. Together with reference TRBV11-2 and TRBJ1-6, the CDR3 gives the full variable domain: EAGVAQSPRYKIIEKRQSVAFWCNPISGHATLYWYQQILGQGPKLLIQFQNNGVVDDSQLPKDRFSAERLKGVDSTLKIQPAKLEDSAVYLCASSLSRSSYNSPLHFGNGTRLTVT.

The chain carries TRBV5-6 and TRBJ1-4, with 10 nucleotides matching TRBD1. CDR3 length: 17 residues. Germline V lookup: CDR1 SGHDT, CDR2 YYEEEE. The V and J ends lost 1 base and 9 bases, in that order; junction bases with no gene match: 12. CDR3 amino acids: CASSLPYRDRGLQKLFF. CDR3 nucleotide sequence: TGTGCCAGCAGCTTGCCATATAGGGACAGGGGCTTGCAAAAACTGTTTTTT.

The chain couples TRBV19 to TRBJ1-1, with D perhaps TRBD1 (6 bases). Germline V gene data show CDR1 as LNHDA and CDR2 as SQIVND (reference sequence). V was cut by 3 bases and J by 3 bases, with 14 bases left in between. This CDR3 is 15 amino acids long. Written as DNA, the CDR3 is TGTGCCAGTAGTATGGGGGGGGCCCCATACACTGAAGCTTTCTTT. This sequence encodes CASSMGGAPYTEAFF.

This chain joins TRBV27 and TRBJ2-7; TRBD1 agrees at 7 bases. The J segment lost 4 bases and the V segment lost 2 bases, leaving 5 bases of the junction unmatched. Germline V CDR1 and CDR2: MNHEY, SMNVEV (reference sequence). The length of the CDR3 is 14 residues. The CDR3 spells CASSLLGTEYEQYF. The DNA for the CDR3 is TGTGCCAGCAGTTTACTTGGGACAGAATACGAGCAGTACTTC.

This clone was seen more than once but under ten times. The chain links TRBV12-2 to TRBJ2-7; TRBD1 is the table's D call, not checked against the DNA. TRBV12-2 counts as a pseudogene. The CDR3 extends over 16 amino acids. In DNA form, the CDR3 reads TGTGCAAGTCGCTTAGTTCAGACAGGGGGAGAAAACGAGCAGTACTTC. It specifies CASRLVQTGGENEQYF.

CDR3 sequence (DNA): TGCAGTGCTAGTCCCAGGGATGGCTACACCTTC. Protein product: CSASPRDGYTF. This chain connects TRBV20-1 to TRBJ1-2; perhaps TRBD1 as D (5 bases). The germline CDR1 and CDR2 sequences are DFQATT and SNEGSKA (reference sequence). V shed 3 bases and J shed 6 bases, with 8 bases lying between them. This CDR3 has 11 residues.

This chain uses TRBV9 with TRBJ1-1; possibly TRBD1 for D (6 bases). Germline-derived CDR1 and CDR2 are SGDLS and YYNGEE. The CDR3 spans 14 residues. V was cut by 0 bases and J by 4 bases, with 10 bases left in between. CDR3 nucleotide sequence: TGTGCCAGCAGCGTAGCCCAGGGGAGCACTGAAGCTTTCTTT. It translates to CASSVAQGSTEAFF. Filled out from reference TRBV9 and TRBJ1-1, the complete variable domain reads DSGVTQTPKHLITATGQRVTLRCSPRSGDLSVYWYQQSLDQGLQFLIQYYNGEERAKGNILERFSAQQFPDLHSELNLSSLELGDSALYFCASSVAQGSTEAFFGQGTRLTVV.

CDR3 sequence reads: CASSYTGTNEKLFF. CDR3 nucleotide sequence: TGTGCCAGCTCGTATACAGGGACTAATGAAAAACTGTTTTTT. The rearrangement joins TRBV18 to TRBJ1-4; tentatively, D is TRBD1 (6 bases). The length of the CDR3 is 14 residues. Germline V gives CDR1 KGHSH, CDR2 LQKENI. Trimming removed 6 bases at V and 2 bases at J, with 10 bases between.

This clone showed up just once. CDR3 loop: CASSPPGQGANYGYTF. The CDR3 coding sequence is TGTGCCAGCAGCCCCCCGGGACAGGGAGCTAACTATGGCTACACCTTC. V and J are TRBV7-8 and TRBJ1-2, with 9 bases identical to TRBD1. The CDR3 is 16 amino acids. Germline values: CDR1 SGHVS, CDR2 FQNEAQ. V trimming: 5 bases; J trimming: 0 bases; junction bases outside the gene matches: 7.

The chain joins TRBV24-1 to TRBJ2-1; the match to TRBD1 covers 10 bases. The CDR3 consists of 15 residues. V lost 4 bases to trimming and J lost 4 bases; unmatched junction nucleotides: 3. Germline V gene sequence: CDR1 KGHDR, CDR2 SFDVKD. The CDR3 reads CATSEGTGAYNEQFF. CDR3 in DNA: TGTGCCACCAGTGAGGGGACAGGGGCTTACAATGAGCAGTTCTTC.

The CDR3 loop is CASAAGAGADTQYF. CDR3 DNA: TGTGCCAGCGCCGCGGGGGCAGGCGCAGATACGCAGTATTTT. V is TRBV6-5 and J is TRBJ2-3, with a tentative D call TRBD2 (7 bases). V was shortened by 8 bases and J by 4 bases, with 16 bases between the two germline ends. Per the germline V gene, CDR1 is MNHEY and CDR2 is SVGAGI. The CDR3 length is 14 residues.

This sequence joins TRBV7-3 and TRBJ2-6; D is possibly TRBD1 (6 bases). V lost 2 bases and J 2 bases, leaving 7 bases between the germline ends. This CDR3 spans 15 amino acids. Looked up from germline, CDR1 is SGHTA and CDR2 is FQGTGA. CDR3: CASSLEGAGANVLTF. The CDR3 coding sequence is TGTGCCAGCAGCTTAGAGGGGGCTGGGGCCAACGTCCTGACTTTC.

J is TRBJ2-7 and V is TRBV27; 8 nucleotides match TRBD2. CDR1 and CDR2 from the germline V gene are MNHEY and SMNVEV (reference sequence). Germline trimming cut 2 bases from V and 0 bases from J; bases unmatched to any gene: 6. The CDR3 is made up of 16 amino acids. DNA of the CDR3: TGTGCCAGCAGTTTAAGCGCAGGGACTAGCTCCTACGAGCAGTACTTC. Translation gives CASSLSAGTSSYEQYF.

The rearrangement links TRBV9 to TRBJ2-5; D remains unclear. The CDR3 spans 14 residues. Germline V gene sequence: CDR1 SGDLS, CDR2 YYNGEE. V lost 0 bases and J 4 bases, leaving 10 bases between the germline ends. The CDR3 region is CASSVDSRRETQYF. In DNA, the CDR3 is TGTGCCAGCAGCGTAGACAGTAGAAGAGAGACCCAGTACTTC.